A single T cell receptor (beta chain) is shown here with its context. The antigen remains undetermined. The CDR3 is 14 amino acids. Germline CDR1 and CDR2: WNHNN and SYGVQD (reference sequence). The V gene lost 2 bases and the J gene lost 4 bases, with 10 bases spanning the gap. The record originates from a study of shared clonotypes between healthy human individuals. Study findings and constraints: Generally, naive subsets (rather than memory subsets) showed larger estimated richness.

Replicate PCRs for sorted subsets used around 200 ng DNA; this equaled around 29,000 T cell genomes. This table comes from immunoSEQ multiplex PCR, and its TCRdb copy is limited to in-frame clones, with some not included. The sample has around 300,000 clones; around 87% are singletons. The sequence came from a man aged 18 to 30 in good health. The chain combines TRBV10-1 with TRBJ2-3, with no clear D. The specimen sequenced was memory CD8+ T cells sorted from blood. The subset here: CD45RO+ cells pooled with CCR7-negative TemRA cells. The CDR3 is CASSEPAASDTQYF. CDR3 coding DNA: TGCGCCAGCAGTGAGCCTGCAGCCTCAGATACGCAGTATTTT.